This TCR beta chain originates from a study of stem cell transplantation in POMP-related autoinflammatory disease. Study context: The study hypothesized thymoproteasome defects skew the TRB repertoire via impaired CD8+ selection.

The method was immunoSEQ multiplex PCR; TCRdb's version includes in-frame clones alone and lacks a portion of them. The data show tens of thousands of clones, with roughly 90% seen just once and 0.55% to 0.85% held by the top ten. V gave up 5 bases and J gave up 9 bases, with 17 bases separating them. This CDR3 contains 14 residues. CDR1 and CDR2 (germline): SEHNR, FQNEAQ (reference sequence). This clonotype was sampled from a human patient with POMP-related autoinflammation and immune dysregulation (PRAID). A subset of T cells may come from the graft donor. The sample consisted of CD4+ T cells from PBMCs, taken after stem cell transplantation. The chain uses TRBV7-9 and TRBJ2-4; possible D gene TRBD1, 6 bases. The CDR3 spells CASSRGQLESIQYF. The CDR3 DNA follows: TGTGCCAGCAGCCGCGGACAGTTGGAGTCCATTCAGTACTTC.